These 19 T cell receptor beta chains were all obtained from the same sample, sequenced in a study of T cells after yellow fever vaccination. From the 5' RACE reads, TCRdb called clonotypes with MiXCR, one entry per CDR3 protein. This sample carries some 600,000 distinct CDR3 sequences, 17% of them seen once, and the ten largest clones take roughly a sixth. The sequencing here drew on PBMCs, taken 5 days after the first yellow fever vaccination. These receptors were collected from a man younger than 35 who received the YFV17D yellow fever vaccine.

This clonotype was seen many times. The CDR3 is CAWSPNAGDTQYF. The CDR3 coding sequence is TGTGCCTGGAGTCCCAACGCTGGGGATACGCAGTATTTT. V is TRBV30 and J is TRBJ2-3; D remains unclear. Germline V gene data show CDR1 as GTSNPN and CDR2 as SVGIG (reference sequence). V was cut by 2 bases and J by 6 bases, with 12 bases left in between. The length of the CDR3 is 13 residues.

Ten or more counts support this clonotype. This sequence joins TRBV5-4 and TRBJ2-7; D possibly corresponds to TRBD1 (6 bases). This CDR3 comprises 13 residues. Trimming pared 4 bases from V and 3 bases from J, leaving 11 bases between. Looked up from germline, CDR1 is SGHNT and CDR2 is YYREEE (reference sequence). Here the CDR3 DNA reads TGTGCCAGCAGCGTGGGACAAAGCTACGAGCAGTACTTC. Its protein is CASSVGQSYEQYF.

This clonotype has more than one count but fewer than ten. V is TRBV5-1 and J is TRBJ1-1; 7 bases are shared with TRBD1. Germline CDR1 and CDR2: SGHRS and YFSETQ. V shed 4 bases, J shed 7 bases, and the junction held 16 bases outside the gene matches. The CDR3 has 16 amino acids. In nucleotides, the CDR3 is TGCGCCAGCAGCCCGACAACAACCGCGGGACAGCTTGAAGCTTTCTTT. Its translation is CASSPTTTAGQLEAFF.

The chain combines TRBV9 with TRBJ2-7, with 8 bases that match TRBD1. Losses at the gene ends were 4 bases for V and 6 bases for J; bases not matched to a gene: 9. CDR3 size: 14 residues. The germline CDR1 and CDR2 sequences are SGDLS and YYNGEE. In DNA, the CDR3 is TGTGCCAGCAGCCCCCGGACAGGGTTAGGCGAGCAGTACGTC. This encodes CASSPRTGLGEQYV.

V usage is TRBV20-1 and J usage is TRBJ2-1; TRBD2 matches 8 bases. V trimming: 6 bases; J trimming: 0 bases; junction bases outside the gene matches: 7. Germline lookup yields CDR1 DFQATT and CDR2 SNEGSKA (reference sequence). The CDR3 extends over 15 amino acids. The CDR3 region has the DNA TGCAGTGCGCCCGGGAGGGGGGACTCCTACAATGAGCAGTTCTTC. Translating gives CSAPGRGDSYNEQFF.

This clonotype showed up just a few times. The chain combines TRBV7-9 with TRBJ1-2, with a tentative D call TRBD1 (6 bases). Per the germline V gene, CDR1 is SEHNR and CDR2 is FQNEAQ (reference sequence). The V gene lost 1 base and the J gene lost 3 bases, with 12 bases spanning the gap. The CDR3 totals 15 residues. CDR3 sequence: CASSLGTVQHYGYTF. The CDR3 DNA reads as TGTGCCAGCAGCTTAGGGACAGTTCAACACTATGGCTACACCTTC. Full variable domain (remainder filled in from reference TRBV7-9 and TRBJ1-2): DTGVSQNPRHKITKRGQNVTFRCDPISEHNRLYWYRQTLGQGPEFLTYFQNEAQLEKSRLLSDRFSAERPKGSFSTLEIQRTEQGDSAMYLCASSLGTVQHYGYTFGSGTRLTVV.

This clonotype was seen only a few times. CDR3 protein: CASSLETGASYEQYF. The CDR3 DNA sequence: TGTGCCAGCAGCTTGGAGACAGGGGCCTCCTACGAGCAGTACTTC. The rearrangement joins TRBV11-2 to TRBJ2-7; 8 positions agree with TRBD1. Losses at the gene ends were 3 bases for V and 0 bases for J; bases not matched to a gene: 4. The CDR3 covers 15 residues. CDR1 and CDR2 from the germline V gene are SGHAT and FQNNGV. The full variable domain, rest sourced from reference TRBV11-2 and TRBJ2-7, is EAGVAQSPRYKIIEKRQSVAFWCNPISGHATLYWYQQILGQGPKLLIQFQNNGVVDDSQLPKDRFSAERLKGVDSTLKIQPAKLEDSAVYLCASSLETGASYEQYFGPGTRLTVT.

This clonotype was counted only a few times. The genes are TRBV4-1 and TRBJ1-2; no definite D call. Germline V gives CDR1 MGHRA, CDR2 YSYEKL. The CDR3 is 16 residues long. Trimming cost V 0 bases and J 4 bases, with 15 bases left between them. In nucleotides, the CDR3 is TGCGCCAGCAGCCAAGATAGTTCGCGGCTGATCTATGGCTACACCTTC. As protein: CASSQDSSRLIYGYTF.

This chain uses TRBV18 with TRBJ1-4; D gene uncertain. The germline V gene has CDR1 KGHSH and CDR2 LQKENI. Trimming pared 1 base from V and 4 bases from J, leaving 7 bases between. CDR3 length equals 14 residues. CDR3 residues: CASSPQERNEKLFF. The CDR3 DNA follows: TGTGCCAGCTCACCACAGGAGCGTAATGAAAAACTGTTTTTT.

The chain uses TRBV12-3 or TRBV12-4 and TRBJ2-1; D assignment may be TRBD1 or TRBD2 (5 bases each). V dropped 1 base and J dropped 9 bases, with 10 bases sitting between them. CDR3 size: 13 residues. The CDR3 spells CASSLGGMVEQFF. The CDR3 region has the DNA TGTGCCAGCAGTTTAGGGGGGATGGTTGAGCAGTTCTTC.

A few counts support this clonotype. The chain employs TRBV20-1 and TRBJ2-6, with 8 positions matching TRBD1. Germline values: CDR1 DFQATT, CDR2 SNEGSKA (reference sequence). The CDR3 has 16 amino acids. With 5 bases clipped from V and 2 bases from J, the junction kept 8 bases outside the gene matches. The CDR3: CSAWRTGPAGANVLTF. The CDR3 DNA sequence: TGCAGTGCTTGGAGGACAGGGCCGGCTGGGGCCAACGTCCTGACTTTC.

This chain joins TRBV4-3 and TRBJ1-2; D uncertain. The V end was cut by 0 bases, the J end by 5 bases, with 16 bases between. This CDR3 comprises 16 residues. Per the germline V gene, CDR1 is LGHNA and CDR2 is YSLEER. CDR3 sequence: CASSQDPLRRIYGYTF. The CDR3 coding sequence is TGCGCCAGCAGCCAAGACCCCCTCAGGCGGATTTATGGCTACACCTTC.

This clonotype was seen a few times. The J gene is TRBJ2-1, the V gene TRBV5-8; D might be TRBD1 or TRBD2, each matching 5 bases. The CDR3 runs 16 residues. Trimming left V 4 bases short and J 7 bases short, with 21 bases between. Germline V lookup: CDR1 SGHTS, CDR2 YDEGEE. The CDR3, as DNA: TGTGCCAGCAGCCTTCCGGGACCCCCTGCATCTAATGAGCAGTTCTTC. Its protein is CASSLPGPPASNEQFF.

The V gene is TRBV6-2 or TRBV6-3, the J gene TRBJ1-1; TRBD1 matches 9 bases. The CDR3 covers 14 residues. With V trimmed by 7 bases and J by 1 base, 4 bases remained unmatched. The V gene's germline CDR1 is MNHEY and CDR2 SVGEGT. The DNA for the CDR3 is TGTGCCAGCACGACAGGGGGTTCGAACACTGAAGCTTTCTTT. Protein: CASTTGGSNTEAFF.

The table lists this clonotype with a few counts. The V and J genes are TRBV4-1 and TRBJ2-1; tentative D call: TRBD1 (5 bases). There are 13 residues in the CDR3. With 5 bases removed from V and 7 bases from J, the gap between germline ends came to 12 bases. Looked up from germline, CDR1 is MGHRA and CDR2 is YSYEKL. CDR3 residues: CASSSLRVNEQFF. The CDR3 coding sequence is TGCGCCAGCAGCTCCCTCAGGGTAAATGAGCAGTTCTTC.

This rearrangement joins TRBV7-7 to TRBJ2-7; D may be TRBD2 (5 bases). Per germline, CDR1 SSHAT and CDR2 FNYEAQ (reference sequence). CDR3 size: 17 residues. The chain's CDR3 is CASSLATRRWDSYEQYV. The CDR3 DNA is TGTGCTAGCAGCTTAGCTACCAGGAGGTGGGACTCCTACGAGCAGTACGTC.

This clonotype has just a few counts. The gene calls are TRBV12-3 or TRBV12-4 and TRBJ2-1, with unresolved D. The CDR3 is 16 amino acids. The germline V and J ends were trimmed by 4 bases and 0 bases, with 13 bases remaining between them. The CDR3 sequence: CASSSLGVGSYNEQFF. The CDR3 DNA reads TGTGCCAGCAGTTCCCTCGGTGTCGGCTCCTACAATGAGCAGTTCTTC.

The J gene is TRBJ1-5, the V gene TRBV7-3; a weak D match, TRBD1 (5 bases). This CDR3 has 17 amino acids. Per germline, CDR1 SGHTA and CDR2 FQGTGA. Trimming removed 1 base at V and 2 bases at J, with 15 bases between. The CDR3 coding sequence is TGTGCCAGCAGCTTAATTTTGGCCCTAGGGGGCAATCAGCCCCAGCATTTT. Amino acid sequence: CASSLILALGGNQPQHF.

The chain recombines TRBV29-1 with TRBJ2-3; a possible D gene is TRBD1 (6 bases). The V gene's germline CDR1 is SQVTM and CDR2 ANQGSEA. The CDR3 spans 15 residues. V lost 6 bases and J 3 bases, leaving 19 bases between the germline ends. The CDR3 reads CSVDGQGKSTDTQYF. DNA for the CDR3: TGCAGCGTGGACGGTCAGGGGAAGTCTACAGATACGCAGTATTTT.